The clone carrying this TCR beta chain was seen ten or more times. This entry comes from a study of T cells after yellow fever vaccination. Across the whole study: For low cell numbers, libraries were made with SMART-Seq v4 Ultra Low Input.

TCRdb independently ran MiXCR on the 5' RACE reads; one entry per CDR3 protein. The sample lists over 100,000 distinct CDR3 sequences; 8.4% were seen once. This CDR3 has 14 residues. The ends were cut back, 3 bases at V and 5 bases at J, with 15 bases in the middle. Germline CDR1 SGHRS, CDR2 YFSETQ. This sequence was found in a man aged 25 to 45 who received the YFV17D yellow fever vaccine. The V call is TRBV5-1, the J call TRBJ2-7; D is ambiguous. This material consisted of CD8+ T cells sorted from PBMCs, taken 45 days after the yellow fever booster vaccination. This CDR3 reads CASSSGSGAHEQYF. The CDR3 coding sequence is TGCGCCAGCAGCTCAGGTAGTGGCGCCCACGAGCAGTACTTC.